This T cell receptor beta chain emerged from a study of Ad26.COV2.S vaccination and SARS-CoV-2 variants. About the study: As a participant in COV1001, the donor was in the Ad26.COV2.S trial arm. By the intramuscular route, Ad26.COV2.S was given once, or twice 56 days apart.

The CDR3 contains 13 residues. Germline assignment: CDR1 KGHDR and CDR2 SFDVKD. Trimming stripped 2 bases from V and 4 bases from J, with 7 bases between. Treatment denoted: some 19 received Ad26.COV2.S at low or high dose, single or two shots; roughly five received placebo; per-sample allocation not given. Day 63 after the first injection of vaccine or placebo was the sampling time. Expression of Wuhan-strain SARS-CoV-2 spike came from the Ad26 vector that formed the vaccine. Here immunoSEQ multiplex PCR was the method, and the copy in TCRdb shows in-frame clones only, minus some. There are fewer than 900,000 clones in the sample; about 89% occur only once, and around 1.4% lies in the top ten.

The genes are TRBV24-1 and TRBJ1-1; D is unresolved. Here the sequenced sample was peripheral blood, taken in a trial of Ad26.COV2.S vaccine versus placebo. The sequence derives from a person aged 18-65 years who received the Ad26.COV2.S COVID-19 vaccine or a placebo. The CDR3 protein is CATSDYGPTEAFF. The CDR3 DNA sequence: TGTGCCACCAGTGATTACGGGCCCACTGAAGCTTTCTTT.